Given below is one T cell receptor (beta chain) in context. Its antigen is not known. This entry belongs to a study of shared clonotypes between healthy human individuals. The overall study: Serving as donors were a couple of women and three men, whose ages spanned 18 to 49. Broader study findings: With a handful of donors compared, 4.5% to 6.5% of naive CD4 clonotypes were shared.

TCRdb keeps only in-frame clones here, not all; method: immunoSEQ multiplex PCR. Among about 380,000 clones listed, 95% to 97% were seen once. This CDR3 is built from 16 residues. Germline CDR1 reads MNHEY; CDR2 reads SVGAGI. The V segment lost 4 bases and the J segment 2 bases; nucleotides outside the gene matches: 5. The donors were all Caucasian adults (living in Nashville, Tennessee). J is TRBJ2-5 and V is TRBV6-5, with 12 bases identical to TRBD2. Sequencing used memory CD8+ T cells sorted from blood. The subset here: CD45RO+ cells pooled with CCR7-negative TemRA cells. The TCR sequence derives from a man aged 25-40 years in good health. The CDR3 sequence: CASSLGLAGGQETQYF. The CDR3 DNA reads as TGTGCCAGCAGTTTGGGACTAGCGGGCGGTCAAGAGACCCAGTACTTC.